This T cell receptor (beta chain) was captured by sequencing in a study of shared clonotypes between healthy human individuals. Looked up from germline, CDR1 is GTSNPN and CDR2 is SVGIG (reference sequence). The trim removed 7 bases at V and 3 bases at J, leaving 9 bases unmatched. CDR3 length: 14 residues. As regards this clone: What it binds is unknown.

Using immunoSEQ multiplex PCR, the repertoire was profiled, and TCRdb retains in-frame clones only, with some absent. The sample holds over 1.4 million clones, approximately 97% seen once. General study results and limits: Shared clonotypes: about 5% naive CD4, under 4% naive CD8, roughly 2.2% memory CD4, 0.4% memory CD8.

The sample was naive CD4+ T cells sorted from blood. Documented subset: CD45RA+ positively selected. The TCR originated in a man aged 30 to 39 in good health. The chain recombines TRBV30 with TRBJ2-3; TRBD1 aligns across 8 bases. Here the CDR3 reads CAYSTGATTDTQYF. The CDR3 DNA is TGTGCCTATTCGACAGGGGCGACAACAGATACGCAGTATTTT.